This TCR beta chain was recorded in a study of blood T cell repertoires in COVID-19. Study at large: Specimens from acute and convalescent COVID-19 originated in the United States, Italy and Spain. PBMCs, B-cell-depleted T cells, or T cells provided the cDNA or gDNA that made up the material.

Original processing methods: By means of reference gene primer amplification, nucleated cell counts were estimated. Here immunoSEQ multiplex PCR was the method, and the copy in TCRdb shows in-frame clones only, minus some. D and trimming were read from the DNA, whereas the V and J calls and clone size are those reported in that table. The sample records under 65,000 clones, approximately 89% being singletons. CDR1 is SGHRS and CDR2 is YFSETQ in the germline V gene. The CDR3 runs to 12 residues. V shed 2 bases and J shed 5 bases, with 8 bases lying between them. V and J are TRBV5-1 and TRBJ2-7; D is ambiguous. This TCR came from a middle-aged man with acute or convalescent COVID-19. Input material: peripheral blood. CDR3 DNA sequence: TGCGCCAGCAGCTTTAGCACTAACGAGCAGTACTTC. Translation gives CASSFSTNEQYF.